This T cell receptor (beta chain) was found in a study of tumor-infiltrating T cells and Merkel cell polyomavirus. Study at large: CD8+ T cells recognized the Merkel cell polyomavirus KLL epitope.

The CDR3 extends over 15 amino acids. Germline CDR1 and CDR2: SGHRS and YFSETQ. V lost 0 bases to trimming and J lost 6 bases, with 12 bases between them. TCRdb's copy holds only in-frame clones and misses some; the assay was immunoSEQ multiplex PCR. This table holds about 25,000 clones, roughly nine tenths found once. This clone was observed a few times. All patients' tumors stained robustly positive for Merkel cell polyomavirus Large T antigen by immunohistochemistry. The V gene is TRBV5-1, the J gene TRBJ1-4; the D gene is possibly TRBD1 (6 bases). Sequenced: lymph node tissue. This clonotype originated in a man between 50 and 59 years old with Merkel cell carcinoma. The CDR3 loop reads CASSLAGQSYEKLFF. DNA for the CDR3: TGCGCCAGCAGCTTGGCTGGACAGTCATATGAAAAACTGTTTTTT.